This T cell receptor (beta chain) was captured in a study of beta chain features in type 1 diabetes. Of the isolated RNA, all was reverse transcribed, and so the sequenced material was expressed TCRB transcripts. Naive, central memory and regulatory T cell samples came to a mean of approximately 3.57 million reads. Profiled with immunoSEQ multiplex PCR; TCRdb holds only in-frame clones, not every one. The data show about 340,000 clones, less than 15% seen once. The sample holds a few counts of this clone. What it binds is unknown. The ends were cut back, 7 bases at V and 4 bases at J, with 25 bases in the middle. This CDR3 has 17 residues. Germline CDR1 is SGHDT and CDR2 is YYEEEE. Cells sorted by CD45RO/CCR7/CD25/CD127/CD95/CD27 comprised CD4+ naive, central memory, regulatory and stem cell-like memory cells. Overall study results and limits: Among patients with Type 1 diabetes, TCRB CDR3s were moderately but significantly shorter in every one of the four CD4+ subsets. Patients with type 1 diabetes showed fewer VDJ junction insertions and more deletions. The naive, central memory and Treg TCRB repertoires looked more alike in patients than they did in healthy donors.

This sequence originates from a woman aged 18 to 35 with type 1 diabetes. The V call is TRBV5-6, the J call TRBJ2-3, with no clear D. The source material was naive CD4+ T cells from blood. The chain's CDR3 is CASYPRRASLVADTQYF. In nucleotides, the CDR3 is TGTGCCAGCTACCCCCGCCGCGCGTCCTTGGTAGCAGATACGCAGTATTTT. Complete variable domain (other parts from reference TRBV5-6 and TRBJ2-3): DAGVTQSPTHLIKTRGQQVTLRCSPKSGHDTVSWYQQALGQGPQFIFQYYEEEERQRGNFPDRFSGHQFPNYSSELNVNALLLGDSALYLCASYPRRASLVADTQYFGPGTRLTVL.